This T cell receptor beta chain is from a study of beta chain features in type 1 diabetes. Across the whole study: No patient-donor differences in age, gender, total cells or subset yield. The study's findings and limits: Among all four CD4+ subsets, Type 1 diabetes patients had TCRB CDR3s that were moderately but significantly shorter.

Germline V CDR1 and CDR2: SGHDT, YYEEEE. CDR3 length: 14 amino acids. After removal of 0 bases from V and 7 bases from J, the junction contained 4 bases not matched to a gene. The single heparinised draw taken from each donor contained around 120 mL of blood on average. Details on this clone: Its target is unknown.

As every portion of the isolated RNA was reverse transcribed, the sequencing read expressed TCRB transcripts. The protocol was immunoSEQ multiplex PCR, while the TCRdb copy is restricted to in-frame clones and leaves out a portion. The sample lists 250,000 to 300,000 clones, less than 30% seen once, with roughly 0.013% in the top ten. The J gene is TRBJ1-5, the V gene TRBV5-6, with TRBD1 identical over 7 bases. The sample comprised naive CD4+ T cells from blood. The TCR sequence derives from a woman between 25 and 40 years old with type 1 diabetes. The CDR3 DNA follows: TGTGCCAGCAGCTTGGGGGACAGAGGGCAGCCCCAGCATTTT. Its translation is CASSLGDRGQPQHF.